These 21 T cell receptor beta chains were sequenced from one sample in a study of response to subunit inactivated influenza vaccine. TCRdb used MiXCR to reprocess the RT-PCR reads, holding one entry per CDR3 protein. The repertoire holds fewer than 750,000 distinct CDR3 sequences, with 14% as singletons. The material sequenced was PBMCs from blood, taken approximately 12 days after vaccination. The receptors were sampled from a man aged 50 to 60 who received an inactivated influenza vaccine.

This clonotype was counted a single time. The V gene is TRBV11-3, the J gene TRBJ2-1; 7 nucleotides line up with TRBD1. Per the germline V gene, CDR1 is SGHNT and CDR2 is YENEEA. V lost 5 bases and J lost 0; bases outside the gene matches: 7. The length of the CDR3 is 16 residues. The CDR3 bases are TGTGCCAGCAGCCCCAGACAGGGTCTCTCCTACAATGAGCAGTTCTTC. Protein: CASSPRQGLSYNEQFF. Full variable domain (outside the CDR3, taken from reference TRBV11-3 and TRBJ2-1): EAGVVQSPRYKIIEKKQPVAFWCNPISGHNTLYWYLQNLGQGPELLIRYENEEAVDDSQLPKDRFSAERLKGVDSTLKIQPAELGDSAVYLCASSPRQGLSYNEQFFGPGTRLTVL.

This chain connects TRBV24-1 to TRBJ2-2; 7 positions agree with TRBD1. This CDR3 comprises 15 residues. Germline CDR1 is KGHDR and CDR2 is SFDVKD. V lost 8 bases and J lost 4; bases outside the gene matches: 9. The DNA for the CDR3 is TGTGCCACCAACACCGGGACAGCTAGCACCGGGGAGCTGTTTTTT. Translation: CATNTGTASTGELFF.

The sample holds many counts of this clonotype. V usage is TRBV5-1 and J usage is TRBJ1-2; D uncertain. There are 14 residues in the CDR3. Germline CDR1 is SGHRS and CDR2 is YFSETQ. V was cut by 4 bases and J by 1 base, with 11 bases left in between. CDR3 protein: CASSPRADNYGYTF. The CDR3 DNA follows: TGCGCCAGCAGCCCCCGGGCGGATAACTATGGCTACACCTTC.

V is TRBV6-5 and J is TRBJ2-3; no firm D call. Germline CDR1 reads MNHEY; CDR2 reads SVGAGI. The CDR3 contains 17 residues. The ends were cut back, 0 bases at V and 2 bases at J, with 15 bases in the middle. The CDR3 sequence is CASSYSRQFYNTDTQYF. The CDR3 DNA reads TGTGCCAGCAGTTACTCGAGGCAGTTCTACAACACAGATACGCAGTATTTT.

This clonotype was recorded a few times. The chain employs TRBV12-3 or TRBV12-4 and TRBJ2-5; 7 bases map to TRBD1. There are 15 residues in the CDR3. Losses at the gene ends were 5 bases for V and 0 bases for J; bases not matched to a gene: 6. The CDR3 sequence is CASSPYGTDQETQYF. The CDR3, as DNA: TGTGCCAGCAGTCCATACGGGACAGACCAAGAGACCCAGTACTTC.

This clonotype appeared a few times. The chain carries TRBV20-1 and TRBJ2-3; 8 bases map to TRBD2. The CDR3 has 14 residues. Germline V gene data show CDR1 as DFQATT and CDR2 as SNEGSKA (reference sequence). The V segment lost 3 bases and the J segment 5 bases; nucleotides outside the gene matches: 7. The CDR3 reads CSASSGGVRDTQYF. For the CDR3, the DNA is TGCAGTGCTAGTTCGGGGGGGGTTAGAGATACGCAGTATTTT.

This clonotype showed up just a few times. V is TRBV28 and J is TRBJ2-7; D gene unclear. The germline V and J ends were trimmed by 4 bases and 3 bases, with 10 bases remaining between them. The CDR3 consists of 13 residues. CDR1 is MDHEN and CDR2 is SYDVKM in the germline V gene. The CDR3: CASSWKEDYEQYF. CDR3 bases: TGTGCCAGCAGTTGGAAAGAAGACTACGAGCAGTACTTC.

The rearrangement uses TRBV18 and TRBJ2-1; D unresolved. Germline lookup yields CDR1 KGHSH and CDR2 LQKENI. V was cut by 2 bases and J by 8 bases, with 7 bases left in between. The CDR3 is made up of 12 amino acids. CDR3 nucleotides: TGTGCCAGCTCACCATATACGGATGAGCAGTTCTTC. Translated, it gives CASSPYTDEQFF.

In DNA, the CDR3 is TGTGCCAGCAGTTTCCCAGCAGCGACTAGCGCTGTGGAGCTGTTTTTT. Translated: CASSFPAATSAVELFF. The gene calls are TRBV12-3 or TRBV12-4 and TRBJ2-2, with TRBD2 matching over 8 bases. The J segment lost 10 bases and the V segment lost 3 bases, leaving 13 bases of the junction unmatched. This CDR3 is built from 16 residues.

The chain employs TRBV20-1 and TRBJ2-1; 10 bases are a match to TRBD2. The V gene's germline CDR1 is DFQATT and CDR2 SNEGSKA (reference sequence). V lost 6 bases and J lost 9; bases outside the gene matches: 20. This CDR3 spans 17 amino acids. The CDR3 is CSATELGRASGRVEQFF. The CDR3 nucleotides read TGCAGTGCCACAGAATTAGGTCGGGCTAGCGGGAGAGTTGAGCAGTTCTTC.

The table lists this clonotype with many counts. The J gene is TRBJ2-7, the V gene TRBV11-2; 9 bases fit TRBD1. CDR3 size: 14 residues. The trim removed 1 base at V and 6 bases at J, leaving 4 bases unmatched. Germline V lookup: CDR1 SGHAT, CDR2 FQNNGV. The CDR3 loop reads CASSLVRQGGEQYF. CDR3 in DNA: TGTGCCAGCAGCTTAGTCCGACAGGGGGGCGAGCAGTACTTC.

This clonotype showed up just once. A read error may be the cause here, since a much bigger clone is one base away. This chain joins TRBV7-9 and TRBJ1-4; no clear D. Germline CDR1 and CDR2: SEHNR and FQNEAQ (reference sequence). This CDR3 spans 15 amino acids. The V and J ends lost 6 bases and 5 bases respectively, with 16 bases between them. The CDR3 here is CASSLNPRVNEKLFF. In nucleotides, the CDR3 is TGTGCCAGCAGTCTAAACCCGAGAGTAAATGAAAAACTGTTTTTT.

This clonotype has only a few counts. This chain uses TRBV3-1 with TRBJ1-2; D is possibly TRBD1 (6 bases). The CDR3 is 13 residues long. V was clipped by 1 base and J by 8 bases, with 11 bases between them. Germline values: CDR1 LGHDT, CDR2 YNNKEL (reference sequence). As DNA, the CDR3 is TGTGCCAGCAGCCAAGGTACAGGGACGGGCTACACCTTC. Its translation: CASSQGTGTGYTF.

This clonotype was observed a few times. The chain links TRBV7-2 to TRBJ1-2; the D is unclear. CDR1 and CDR2 from the germline V gene are SGHTA and FQGNSA. The CDR3 has 15 residues. V lost 0 bases and J lost 4, with 12 bases in between. CDR3 protein: CASSLAIGKGYGYTF. CDR3 DNA: TGTGCCAGCAGCTTAGCTATAGGGAAGGGCTATGGCTACACCTTC.

Concerning this clonotype itself: The junction and the germline gene differ at one end; a read error may be behind it. The rearrangement links TRBV20-1 to TRBJ2-1, with 8 bases identical to TRBD2. The CDR3 loop spans 16 amino acids. Germline V CDR1 and CDR2: DFQATT, SNEGSKA (reference sequence). For the CDR3, the DNA is TGCTGTGCTAGAGATTGGGCGAGCGGGAGATTAAATGAGCAGTTCTTC. It encodes CCARDWASGRLNEQFF.

At least ten counts were recorded for this clonotype. The chain employs TRBV12-3 or TRBV12-4 and TRBJ1-6; possibly TRBD1 for D (6 bases). Trimming removed 6 bases from V and 8 bases from J, with 14 bases in between. This CDR3 is 14 amino acids long. CDR3 DNA sequence: TGTGCCAGCAGGAAGGACAGCAGTTATTCACCCCTCCACTTT. Protein sequence: CASRKDSSYSPLHF.

This chain connects TRBV14 to TRBJ1-1; D possibly corresponds to TRBD1 (5 bases). The germline V and J ends were trimmed by 0 bases and 2 bases, with 13 bases remaining between them. The germline V gene has CDR1 SGHDN and CDR2 FVKESK. The CDR3 sequence is 16 residues long. The CDR3 sequence is CASSQDGGRGNTEAFF. The CDR3 DNA sequence: TGTGCCAGCAGCCAAGATGGGGGACGGGGTAACACTGAAGCTTTCTTT.

This chain links TRBV6-2 or TRBV6-3 with TRBJ1-5; no definite D call. Trimming stripped 7 bases from V and 11 bases from J, with 18 bases between. CDR1 and CDR2 (germline): MNHEY, SVGEGT. There are 13 residues in the CDR3. The chain's CDR3 is CASKKGAGVSQHF. The CDR3, as DNA: TGTGCCAGCAAAAAAGGTGCCGGGGTGTCCCAGCATTTT.

Notes on this clonotype: Since a much larger clone is just one base distant, this may be a read error. The chain is built from TRBV13 and TRBJ1-1; no reliable D call. CDR1 and CDR2 (germline): PRHDT, FYEKMQ (reference sequence). The length of the CDR3 is 13 residues. Trimming left V 6 bases short and J 1 base short, with 9 bases between. CDR3 in amino acids: CASSSTRNTEAFF. The CDR3 DNA sequence: TGTGCCAGCAGTTCGACCAGGAACACTGAAGCTTTCTTT.

The count of this clonotype is one. This chain links TRBV2 with TRBJ2-1, with TRBD2 matching over 7 bases. V lost 6 bases to trimming and J lost 0 bases; unmatched junction nucleotides: 8. The CDR3 contains 16 residues. The germline gives CDR1 SNHLY, CDR2 FYNNEI. The CDR3 sequence: CASSRERGRSYNEQFF. As DNA, the CDR3 is TGTGCCAGCAGCAGAGAGCGGGGCCGCTCCTACAATGAGCAGTTCTTC.

The CDR3 DNA is TGCGCCAGCAGCTTCTCGCAGCCGGACACCGGGGAGCTGTTTTTT. Its protein product is CASSFSQPDTGELFF. V and J are TRBV5-1 and TRBJ2-2; D is uncertain. The CDR3 extends over 15 amino acids. Germline CDR1 and CDR2: SGHRS and YFSETQ. The ends were cut back, 2 bases at V and 3 bases at J, with 11 bases in the middle. Variable domain in full (rest from reference TRBV5-1 and TRBJ2-2): KAGVTQTPRYLIKTRGQQVTLSCSPISGHRSVSWYQQTPGQGLQFLFEYFSETQRNKGNFPGRFSGRQFSNSRSEMNVSTLELGDSALYLCASSFSQPDTGELFFGEGSRLTVL.